This entry features one T cell receptor (beta chain) sequence. TCRdb reprocessed the RT-PCR reads via MiXCR and lists one record per CDR3 protein. The table lists approximately 33,000 distinct CDR3 sequences, 45% to 65% of them singletons, with more than 3.5% in the top ten. These data originate in a study of yellow fever vaccine responses in identical twins. Trimming removed 5 bases at V and 0 bases at J, with 14 bases between. Germline V gene lookup returns CDR1 SEHNR and CDR2 FQNEAQ (reference sequence). The CDR3 covers 16 residues. The sequence was obtained from a woman under 30 who received the yellow fever vaccine. The V and J genes are TRBV7-9 and TRBJ2-1, with unresolved D. The specimen comprised T cells from blood (PBMCs), unsorted or a sorted subset (not recorded which), sampled before or after yellow fever vaccination (not recorded which). In DNA, the CDR3 is TGTGCCAGCAGCGATCCGACTCCCAGCTCCTACAATGAGCAGTTCTTC. Translating it yields CASSDPTPSSYNEQFF.